This entry lists 19 T cell receptor beta chains sequenced from one sample in a study of cytomegalovirus exposure and HLA in healthy donors. 13 Jbeta primers and 60 Vbeta primers were used for the PCR. The table came from immunoSEQ multiplex PCR; TCRdb's copy has only in-frame clones and leaves some out. The sample has 200,000 to 250,000 clones, around 88% seen once. The sequencing input was PBMCs. The receptor set was obtained from a woman aged 18-30 years in good health and CMV-seronegative.

CDR3 in amino acids: CASSPQLTGFEQFF. In DNA form, the CDR3 reads TGTGCCAGCAGTCCGCAACTAACAGGGTTTGAGCAGTTCTTC. The V call is TRBV27, the J call TRBJ2-1, with a possible D match to TRBD1 (6 bases). The V end was cut by 5 bases, the J end by 9 bases, with 17 bases between. The CDR3 covers 14 residues. Germline V lookup: CDR1 MNHEY, CDR2 SMNVEV (reference sequence).

The CDR3: CASSSTSGTREQFF. CDR3 DNA: TGCGCCAGCAGCTCGACTAGCGGGACACGTGAGCAGTTCTTC. The chain employs TRBV5-1 and TRBJ2-1, with TRBD2 matching 11 bases. The length of the CDR3 is 14 residues. J was trimmed by 9 bases and V by 3 bases; bases with no gene match: 5. The germline V gene encodes CDR1 SGHRS and CDR2 YFSETQ.

The J gene is TRBJ1-1, the V gene TRBV4-2; 7 bases fit TRBD1. The CDR3 totals 17 residues. Germline loops: CDR1 LGHNA, CDR2 YNFKEQ. Trimming took 1 base from V and 1 from J; bases not matched to a gene: 9. CDR3 in amino acids: CASSQVNRGWGNTEAFF. The CDR3 region has the DNA TGTGCCAGCAGCCAAGTAAACAGGGGATGGGGGAACACTGAAGCTTTCTTT.

The rearrangement joins TRBV7-2 to TRBJ2-7, with D possibly TRBD2 on 6 matching bases. Trimming took off 5 bases at V and 0 bases at J, with 14 bases between the two ends. The germline V gene encodes CDR1 SGHTA and CDR2 FQGNSA. The length of the CDR3 is 15 residues. CDR3 sequence: CASSHSLALSYEQYF. CDR3 nucleotide sequence: TGTGCCAGCAGCCACTCACTAGCCCTCTCCTACGAGCAGTACTTC. Full variable domain (missing parts from reference TRBV7-2 and TRBJ2-7): GAGVSQSPSNKVTEKGKDVELRCDPISGHTALYWYRQSLGQGLEFLIYFQGNSAPDKSGLPSDRFSAERTGGSVSTLTIQRTQQEDSAVYLCASSHSLALSYEQYFGPGTRLTVT.

The chain uses TRBV4-1 and TRBJ2-1; 14 bases fit TRBD2. The V gene's germline CDR1 is MGHRA and CDR2 YSYEKL. V lost 0 bases, J lost 7 bases, and 5 bases stayed unmatched. CDR3 length: 17 residues. CDR3 residues: CASSQDRGTSGRNEQFF. The CDR3 DNA is TGCGCCAGCAGCCAAGACCGTGGGACTAGCGGGAGAAATGAGCAGTTCTTC.

The genes are TRBV5-1 and TRBJ2-5, with TRBD2 identical over 10 bases. TRBJ2-7 explains the end of the DNA better; the J call may be wrong. CDR3 length: 15 residues. Germline V gene lookup returns CDR1 SGHRS and CDR2 YFSETQ. CDR3 sequence reads: CASSSLAGSAYEQYF. CDR3 coding DNA: TGCGCCAGCAGCTCACTAGCGGGGTCAGCCTACGAGCAGTACTTC.

This clone has a single count. The rearrangement links TRBV27 to TRBJ2-7, with a possible D match to TRBD2 (6 bases). This CDR3 is built from 16 residues. CDR1 and CDR2 from the germline V gene are MNHEY and SMNVEV (reference sequence). V was pared by 5 bases and J by 0 bases, with 17 bases between. The CDR3 loop reads CASSTPLGGASYEQYF. CDR3 in DNA: TGTGCCAGCAGTACCCCCCTGGGCGGGGCCTCCTACGAGCAGTACTTC.

The V and J genes are TRBV27 and TRBJ2-1; D not resolved. Germline V lookup: CDR1 MNHEY, CDR2 SMNVEV (reference sequence). The germline V and J ends were trimmed by 6 bases and 6 bases, with 12 bases remaining between them. This CDR3 has 13 residues. The CDR3 bases are TGTGCCAGCAGCCTTACAACGGGCAATGAGCAGTTCTTC. Residues: CASSLTTGNEQFF.

V usage is TRBV28 and J usage is TRBJ2-4; TRBD1 agrees at 7 bases. Trimming at V came to 11 bases and at J to 0 bases, leaving 10 bases not matched to a gene. The CDR3 has 15 amino acids. The germline CDR1 and CDR2 sequences are MDHEN and SYDVKM. Written as DNA, the CDR3 is TGTGCCTCCTCCGGGACAGCTCTAGCCAAAAACATTCAGTACTTC. It codes for CASSGTALAKNIQYF.

CDR3 nucleotides: TGTGCCAGCAGCCACAGGGATTACTATGGCTACACCTTC. Its translation is CASSHRDYYGYTF. The chain has TRBV7-9 and TRBJ1-2, with D tentatively TRBD1 (6 bases). In germline, CDR1 is SEHNR, CDR2 FQNEAQ (reference sequence). Trimming left V 5 bases short and J 3 bases short, with 10 bases between. The CDR3 is made up of 13 amino acids. The full variable domain, its missing parts supplied by reference TRBV7-9 and TRBJ1-2, is DTGVSQNPRHKITKRGQNVTFRCDPISEHNRLYWYRQTLGQGPEFLTYFQNEAQLEKSRLLSDRFSAERPKGSFSTLEIQRTEQGDSAMYLCASSHRDYYGYTFGSGTRLTVV.

The chain is built from TRBV10-2 and TRBJ1-1; D may be TRBD1 (6 bases). V was cut by 4 bases and J by 2 bases, with 20 bases left in between. This CDR3 has 17 residues. Germline V gene sequence: CDR1 WSHSY, CDR2 SAAADI. The CDR3, as DNA: TGCGCCAGCAGTGTGGGCGGGGGGCGCTTTTCCAACACTGAAGCTTTCTTT. Encoded protein: CASSVGGGRFSNTEAFF.

V usage is TRBV13 and J usage is TRBJ2-3; TRBD1 aligns across 9 bases. The germline CDR1 and CDR2 sequences are PRHDT and FYEKMQ (reference sequence). The CDR3 sequence is 17 residues long. V shed 5 bases and J 4 bases; nucleotides not matched to a gene: 13. DNA for the CDR3: TGTGCCAGCAGCAGGTTAACCGGGACAGGGTCCCCAGATACGCAGTATTTT. Amino acids: CASSRLTGTGSPDTQYF.

V gene TRBV18 combines with J gene TRBJ2-5, with 10 bases lining up with TRBD2. The CDR3 is 18 residues long. V lost 0 bases, J lost 1 base, and 8 bases stayed unmatched. Germline V gives CDR1 KGHSH, CDR2 LQKENI. This chain's CDR3 is CASSPPRFTSGVQETQYF. The CDR3 DNA is TGTGCCAGCTCACCACCGAGATTTACTAGCGGGGTCCAAGAGACCCAGTACTTC.

As for this clone: Distinct nucleotide sequences in the sample also encode this CDR3. This chain links TRBV5-1 with TRBJ1-2, with D unresolved. V lost 5 bases and J 2 bases, leaving 10 bases between the germline ends. This CDR3 comprises 13 residues. Germline V gene lookup returns CDR1 SGHRS and CDR2 YFSETQ. In DNA form, the CDR3 reads TGCGCCAGCAGGTTGAACAGCAACTATGGCTACACCTTC. This translates into CASRLNSNYGYTF.

This clone was seen only a few times. This rearrangement joins TRBV5-4 to TRBJ2-2; TRBD1 might be the D (7 bases). Per the germline V gene, CDR1 is SGHNT and CDR2 is YYREEE (reference sequence). The germline V and J ends were trimmed by 3 bases and 2 bases, with 20 bases remaining between them. The length of the CDR3 is 18 residues. CDR3 coding DNA: TGTGCCAGCAGCTCCGGACTAAGTGGGACAGTCAACACCGGGGAGCTGTTTTTT. Translation gives CASSSGLSGTVNTGELFF.

CDR3 amino acids: CASSSYGTAIHNEQFF. The CDR3 nucleotides read TGTGCCAGCAGCTCGTACGGGACTGCCATCCACAATGAGCAGTTCTTC. V gene TRBV13 combines with J gene TRBJ2-1; possibly TRBD2 for D (6 bases). The CDR3 has 16 amino acids. The V and J ends lost 4 bases and 5 bases respectively, with 18 bases between them. CDR1 and CDR2 from the germline V gene are PRHDT and FYEKMQ (reference sequence). Full variable domain (remainder filled in from reference TRBV13 and TRBJ2-1): AAGVIQSPRHLIKEKRETATLKCYPIPRHDTVYWYQQGPGQDPQFLISFYEKMQSDKGSIPDRFSAQQFSDYHSELNMSSLELGDSALYFCASSSYGTAIHNEQFFGPGTRLTVL.

This chain links TRBV7-8 with TRBJ2-1; D unclear. V dropped 2 bases and J dropped 2 bases, with 10 bases sitting between them. The germline CDR1 and CDR2 sequences are SGHVS and FQNEAQ. CDR3 length: 15 residues. CDR3 region: CASSLLVTAYNEQFF. CDR3 DNA sequence: TGTGCCAGCAGCTTATTGGTCACAGCCTACAATGAGCAGTTCTTC. Variable domain in full (rest from reference TRBV7-8 and TRBJ2-1): GAGVSQSPRYKVAKRGQDVALRCDPISGHVSLFWYQQALGQGPEFLTYFQNEAQLDKSGLPSDRFFAERPEGSVSTLKIQRTQQEDSAVYLCASSLLVTAYNEQFFGPGTRLTVL.

The chain employs TRBV5-1 and TRBJ2-5, with 8 bases identical to TRBD1. Per germline, CDR1 SGHRS and CDR2 YFSETQ. V dropped 4 bases and J dropped 5; count of bases not matched to a gene: 4. This CDR3 comprises 13 residues. The CDR3 coding sequence is TGCGCCAGCAGCGCAGGGGGCAGGGAGACCCAGTACTTC. It is translated as CASSAGGRETQYF.

A few counts support this clone. The chain uses TRBV6-4 and TRBJ1-2; 12 nucleotides align to TRBD1. Germline V gene sequence: CDR1 MRHNA, CDR2 SNTAGT. The J segment lost 8 bases and the V segment lost 10 bases, leaving 11 bases of the junction unmatched. This CDR3 has 14 amino acids. This CDR3 reads CAIIPGQGACGYTF. The CDR3 bases are TGTGCCATCATTCCGGGACAGGGGGCTTGCGGCTACACCTTC.